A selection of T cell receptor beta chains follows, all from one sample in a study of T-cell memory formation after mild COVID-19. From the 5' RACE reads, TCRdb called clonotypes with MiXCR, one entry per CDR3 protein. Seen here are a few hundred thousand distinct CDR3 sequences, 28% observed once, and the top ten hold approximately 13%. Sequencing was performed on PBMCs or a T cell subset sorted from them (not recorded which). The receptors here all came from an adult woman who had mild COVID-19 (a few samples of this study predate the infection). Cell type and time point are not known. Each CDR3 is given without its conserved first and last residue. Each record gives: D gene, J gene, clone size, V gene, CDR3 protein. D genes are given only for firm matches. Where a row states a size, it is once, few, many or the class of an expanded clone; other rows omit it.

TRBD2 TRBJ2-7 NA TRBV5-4 ASSLGGSFNEQY
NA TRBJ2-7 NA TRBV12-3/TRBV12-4 ASSPVSGGSYEQY
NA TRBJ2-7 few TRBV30 AWSPAALEQY
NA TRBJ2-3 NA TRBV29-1 SPRRLGGEGTDTQY
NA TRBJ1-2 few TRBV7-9 ASSLGQLGYGYT
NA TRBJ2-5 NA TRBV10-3 AIGRGETQY
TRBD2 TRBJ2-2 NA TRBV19 ASSRTSGGASTGELF
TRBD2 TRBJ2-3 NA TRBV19 ASSRGVGDTQY
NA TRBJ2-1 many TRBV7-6 ASSLAGRLAGEQF
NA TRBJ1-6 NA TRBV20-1 SARAGVHNSPLH
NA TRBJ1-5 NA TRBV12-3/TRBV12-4 ASSFGGPGQPQH
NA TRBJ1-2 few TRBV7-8 ASSLVRGMDYGYT
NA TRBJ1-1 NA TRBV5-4 ASSSPQGGATEAF
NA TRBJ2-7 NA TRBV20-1 STGRGEQY
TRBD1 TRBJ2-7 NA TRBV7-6 ASSLMGQTLDYEQY
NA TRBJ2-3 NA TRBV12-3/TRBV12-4 ASSLPGGWADTQY
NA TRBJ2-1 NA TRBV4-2 ASSPRTGGSYNEQF
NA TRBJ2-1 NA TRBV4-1 ASSQTRGADEQF
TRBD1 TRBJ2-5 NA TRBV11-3 ASSPQQGLTQY
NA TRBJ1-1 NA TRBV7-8 ASSSPIGAPPEAF
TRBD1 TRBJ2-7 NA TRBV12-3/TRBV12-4 ASSLLNRGAEQY
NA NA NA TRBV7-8 ASSFFAGRGSYEQY
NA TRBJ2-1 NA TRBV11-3 ASSSDPGLGGEQF
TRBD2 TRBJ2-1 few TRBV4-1 ASSQETTDRLAGFEQF
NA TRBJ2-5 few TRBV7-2 ASSLAGTETQY
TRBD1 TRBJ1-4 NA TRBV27 ASSPGDSHEKLF
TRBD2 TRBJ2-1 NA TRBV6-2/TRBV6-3 ASSYFRGVTNEQF
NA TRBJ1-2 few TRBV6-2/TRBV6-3 ASSYGVRGGYT
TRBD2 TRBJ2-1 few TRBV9 ASSPGSSGGFNEQF
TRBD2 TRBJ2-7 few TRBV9 ASSGGTSVSYEQY
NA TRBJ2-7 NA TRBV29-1 SVAKPDGYEQY
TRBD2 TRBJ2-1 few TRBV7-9 ASSFQDGRDNEQF
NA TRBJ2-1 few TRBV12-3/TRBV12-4 ASVGSSYNEQF
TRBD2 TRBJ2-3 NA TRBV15 ATSRGDTDTQY
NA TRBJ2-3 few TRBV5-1 ASSLGLAVEDTQY
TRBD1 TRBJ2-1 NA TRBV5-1 ASSLVPAGGNEQF
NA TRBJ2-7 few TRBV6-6 ASSPLDVSYEQY
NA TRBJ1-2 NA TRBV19 ASRKESELGASA
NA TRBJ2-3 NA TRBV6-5 ATQLGTDNTDTQY
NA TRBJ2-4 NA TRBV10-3 AISESTGVNIQY
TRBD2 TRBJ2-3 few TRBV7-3 ASSLKAGGPADTQY
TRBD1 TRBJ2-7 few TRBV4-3 ASSQERTGVQNEQY
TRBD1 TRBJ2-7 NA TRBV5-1 ASRPGTGRDEQY
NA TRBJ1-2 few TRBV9 ASSVGTANYGYT
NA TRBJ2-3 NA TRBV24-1 ATGPDGTDTQY
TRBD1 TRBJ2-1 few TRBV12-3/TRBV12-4 ASSRDRVRNEQF
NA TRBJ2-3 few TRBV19 ASSDPTADTQY
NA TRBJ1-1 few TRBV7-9 AVESGAGEAF
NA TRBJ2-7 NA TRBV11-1 ASSLYEDSYEQY
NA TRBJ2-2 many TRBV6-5 ASSYGQGNTGELF